This passage covers 23 T cell receptor beta chains from one sample sequenced in a study of cytomegalovirus exposure and HLA in healthy donors. The PCR used 60 Vbeta and 13 Jbeta primers. The data were produced by immunoSEQ multiplex PCR, yet TCRdb's version contains in-frame clones alone and is incomplete. Of about 35,000 clones listed, 75% to 85% are singletons. The specimen was PBMCs. The receptor set was obtained from a woman younger than 35 in good health and CMV-seronegative.

The V gene is TRBV2, the J gene TRBJ2-7; 15 nucleotides align to TRBD2. The germline CDR1 and CDR2 sequences are SNHLY and FYNNEI. With V trimmed by 7 bases and J by 0 bases, 7 bases remained unmatched. The length of the CDR3 is 17 residues. CDR3 sequence (DNA): TGTGCCAGCACCGGGACTAGCGGGGGGCCGAGCTCCTACGAGCAGTACTTC. As protein: CASTGTSGGPSSYEQYF.

Comments on this clone: Mismatch with germline at one junction end may stem from a read error. The chain has TRBV27 and TRBJ2-7; no definite D call. The length of the CDR3 is 12 residues. CDR1 and CDR2 (germline): MNHEY, SMNVEV (reference sequence). CDR3 in DNA: TGTGCCAGCAGTGTCGGTTCCTCCGAGCAGTACTTC. Its translation is CASSVGSSEQYF.

The rearrangement links TRBV6-5 to TRBJ1-4; 9 bases are shared with TRBD1. Germline trimming cut 5 bases from V and 6 bases from J; bases unmatched to any gene: 4. This CDR3 is 14 amino acids long. CDR1 and CDR2 (germline): MNHEY, SVGAGI. The CDR3 bases are TGTGCCAGCAGTCGGACAGGGGAGGATGAAAAACTGTTTTTT. It codes for CASSRTGEDEKLFF.

In this sample, this clone turned up a few times. The V and J genes are TRBV6-5 and TRBJ2-1; 8 nucleotides align to TRBD1. This CDR3 comprises 12 residues. Looked up from germline, CDR1 is MNHEY and CDR2 is SVGAGI. V lost 10 bases and J lost 3; bases outside the gene matches: 2. The CDR3 nucleotides read TGTGCCACCACAGGGGGCTACAATGAGCAGTTCTTC. Translated: CATTGGYNEQFF.

This chain's CDR3 is CASSRSYEQYF. The CDR3 nucleotides are TGTGCCAGCAGTCGCTCCTACGAGCAGTACTTC. The V gene is TRBV28, the J gene TRBJ2-7; no reliable D call. In germline, CDR1 is MDHEN, CDR2 SYDVKM. The CDR3 runs 11 residues. V was cut by 5 bases and J by 0 bases, with 2 bases left in between.

The rearrangement joins TRBV19 to TRBJ1-4, with unresolved D. CDR1 is LNHDA and CDR2 is SQIVND in the germline V gene (reference sequence). The CDR3 contains 14 residues. Deletions cut 7 bases from V and 4 bases from J, with 13 bases between. The CDR3 region has the DNA TGTGCCAGTACATGGACGGGATTTAATGAAAAACTGTTTTTT. Protein: CASTWTGFNEKLFF.

The gene calls are TRBV19 and TRBJ1-5; 7 bases line up with TRBD1. V was clipped by 1 base and J by 6 bases; unmatched bases: 12. The germline CDR1 and CDR2 sequences are LNHDA and SQIVND (reference sequence). This CDR3 has 17 residues. The CDR3 DNA sequence: TGTGCCAGTAGTATAGGACCAGGGGGACCTCAGGGTCAGCCCCAGCATTTT. This translates into CASSIGPGGPQGQPQHF.

The chain employs TRBV21-1 and TRBJ1-2. TRBV21-1 has pseudogene status. CDR3 length equals 16 residues. CDR3 amino acids: CASSKAIRGFNYGYTF. Here the CDR3 DNA reads TGTGCCAGCAGCAAAGCCATTCGCGGCTTTAACTATGGCTACACCTTC.

The chain employs TRBV7-8 and TRBJ2-5; TRBD2 matches at 11 bases. Germline V gene sequence: CDR1 SGHVS, CDR2 FQNEAQ. The CDR3 is 18 residues long. V dropped 0 bases and J dropped 1; count of bases not matched to a gene: 7. DNA for the CDR3: TGTGCCAGCAGCTTAGCGCTTTTCCTAGCGGGAGGCCAAGAGACCCAGTACTTC. Its protein is CASSLALFLAGGQETQYF.

This rearrangement joins TRBV5-5 to TRBJ2-7; a possible D gene is TRBD1 (6 bases). Germline CDR1 and CDR2: SGHKS and YYEKEE (reference sequence). V lost 0 bases, J lost 3 bases, and 10 bases lay in between. The CDR3 loop spans 14 amino acids. In DNA form, the CDR3 reads TGTGCCAGCAGCTTGGGGGGACAAGTCTACGAGCAGTACTTC. Encoded protein: CASSLGGQVYEQYF.

This clone was detected a few times. The genes are TRBV7-9 and TRBJ2-7; 9 bases fit TRBD1. Trimming at V came to 5 bases and at J to 4 bases, leaving 6 bases not matched to a gene. CDR1 and CDR2 from the germline V gene are SEHNR and FQNEAQ (reference sequence). CDR3 length: 14 amino acids. The CDR3 DNA is TGTGCCAGCAGCCCCACAGGGGGCGGGTACGAGCAGTACTTC. Protein: CASSPTGGGYEQYF.

There are a few counts of this clone. V gene TRBV2 combines with J gene TRBJ1-4; D perhaps matches TRBD1 (5 bases). V was shortened by 6 bases and J by 3 bases, with 14 bases between the two germline ends. The CDR3 spans 15 residues. CDR1 is SNHLY and CDR2 is FYNNEI in the germline V gene. The CDR3 DNA reads TGTGCCAGCAGCGTTCTAGGGGCTGCTAATGAAAAACTGTTTTTT. Translation gives CASSVLGAANEKLFF. Full variable domain (remainder filled in from reference TRBV2 and TRBJ1-4): EPEVTQTPSHQVTQMGQEVILRCVPISNHLYFYWYRQILGQKVEFLVSFYNNEISEKSEIFDDQFSVERPDGSNFTLKIRSTKLEDSAMYFCASSVLGAANEKLFFGSGTQLSVL.

This clone showed up just a few times. This rearrangement joins TRBV5-3 to TRBJ2-1; TRBD2 aligns across 8 bases. TRBV5-3 is an ORF, with its function uncertain. The CDR3 sequence is 11 residues long. Germline trimming cut 1 base from V and 14 bases from J; bases unmatched to any gene: 2. CDR3 amino acids: CARSLPTSEFF. In nucleotides, the CDR3 is TGTGCCAGAAGCTTGCCGACTAGCGAGTTCTTC.

The chain joins TRBV4-3 to TRBJ1-1; 7 bases fit TRBD1. The length of the CDR3 is 15 residues. V shed 4 bases and J 5 bases; nucleotides not matched to a gene: 10. In germline, CDR1 is LGHNA, CDR2 YSLEER. For the CDR3, the DNA is TGCGCCAGCAGCCCAGGGGGGCCGGGGGGGACTGAAGCTTTCTTT. Translation: CASSPGGPGGTEAFF.

The genes are TRBV5-4 and TRBJ2-7, with 12 bases matching TRBD2. CDR3 length: 15 residues. Germline V gene lookup returns CDR1 SGHNT and CDR2 YYREEE (reference sequence). The V segment lost 1 base and the J segment 6 bases; nucleotides outside the gene matches: 5. CDR3 in DNA: TGTGCCAGCAGCTTGACGGCTAGCGGGGGGGTCGAGCAGTACTTC. Translation: CASSLTASGGVEQYF.

This clone has just a few counts. The rearrangement joins TRBV6-4 to TRBJ2-1; 11 positions match TRBD2. CDR1 MRHNA and CDR2 SNTAGT come from the germline V gene. The V segment lost 3 bases and the J segment 5 bases; nucleotides outside the gene matches: 6. The CDR3 sequence is 16 residues long. This chain's CDR3 is CASSESLAGGHNEQFF. The CDR3 DNA reads TGTGCCAGCAGTGAATCCCTAGCGGGAGGCCACAATGAGCAGTTCTTC.

This clone was observed a few times. J is TRBJ1-1 and V is TRBV19; maybe TRBD1 (5 bases). V was cut by 7 bases and J by 1 base, with 13 bases left in between. CDR1 and CDR2 (germline): LNHDA, SQIVND (reference sequence). CDR3 length: 14 amino acids. The CDR3 DNA is TGTGCCAGTACAAAACGACAGACGAACACTGAAGCTTTCTTT. Translating it yields CASTKRQTNTEAFF.

V and J are TRBV4-3 and TRBJ1-3; no firm D call. Germline CDR1 is LGHNA and CDR2 is YSLEER. Trimming removed 0 bases from V and 0 bases from J, with 9 bases in between. The CDR3 is 16 amino acids. The CDR3 loop is CASSQDLGNSGNTIYF. CDR3 bases: TGCGCCAGCAGCCAAGATCTCGGGAACTCTGGAAACACCATATATTTT.

The chain recombines TRBV2 with TRBJ2-2; possible D gene TRBD1, 6 bases. Germline V gene sequence: CDR1 SNHLY, CDR2 FYNNEI. The CDR3 has 15 amino acids. The germline V and J ends were trimmed by 5 bases and 6 bases, with 16 bases remaining between them. The CDR3: CASSLGARMSGELFF. In DNA, the CDR3 is TGTGCCAGCAGTCTGGGGGCTAGGATGTCCGGGGAGCTGTTTTTT.

The genes are TRBV9 and TRBJ1-2; D remains unclear. The CDR3 runs to 16 residues. Looked up from germline, CDR1 is SGDLS and CDR2 is YYNGEE. V was shortened by 0 bases and J by 4 bases, with 16 bases between the two germline ends. CDR3 loop: CASSVDVGESGYGYTF. As DNA, the CDR3 is TGTGCCAGCAGCGTAGATGTCGGGGAGTCAGGCTATGGCTACACCTTC.

This clone turned up a few times. This chain joins TRBV25-1 and TRBJ1-4; 8 bases fit TRBD1. The ends lost 4 bases at V and 5 bases at J; junction bases unmatched: 6. The CDR3 spans 15 residues. CDR1 and CDR2 from the germline V gene are MGHDK and SYGVNS. The CDR3 DNA reads TGTGCCAGCAGTGTTTCGGGACAGGAGAATGAAAAACTGTTTTTT. Translated, it gives CASSVSGQENEKLFF.

This rearrangement joins TRBV27 to TRBJ1-6; D may be TRBD1 (5 bases). V lost 6 bases to trimming and J lost 10 bases, with 19 bases between them. Germline CDR1 MNHEY, CDR2 SMNVEV (reference sequence). The CDR3 contains 15 residues. This chain's CDR3 is CASRGGGGEASPLHF. In nucleotides, the CDR3 is TGTGCCAGCAGGGGGGGAGGAGGGGAAGCATCACCCCTCCACTTT.

CDR3 nucleotide sequence: TGCGCCAGCAGTCAGAGTCTAGCGGGAGGGGAGACCCAGTACTTC. Its translation: CASSQSLAGGETQYF. The chain has TRBV4-3 and TRBJ2-5; TRBD2 aligns across 12 bases. This CDR3 has 15 amino acids. Unmatched junction bases numbered 7, after V lost 6 bases and J lost 5 bases. CDR1 is LGHNA and CDR2 is YSLEER in the germline V gene.